A selection of T cell receptor beta chains follows, all from one sample in a study of blood T cell repertoires in COVID-19. Assay used: immunoSEQ multiplex PCR; TCRdb lists only in-frame clones, some missing. This sample has around 220,000 clones, with 75% to 90% found just once. Sequencing was performed on PBMCs or T cells enriched from blood (not recorded which). These TCRs come from a woman aged 30 to 39 with acute COVID-19. Each CDR3 is given with its conserved first and last residue. D genes are given only for firm matches. A clone size is listed for some rows: how often the clone was seen (once, few, many), or a class if it is expanded.

CDR3: CASSSGQGGSYEQYF; DNA: TGTGCCAGCAGTTCGGGACAGGGGGGCTCCTACGAGCAGTACTTC; V: TRBV28; size: NA; J: TRBJ2-7; D: TRBD1
CDR3: CASRETAGYTF; DNA: TGTGCCAGCAGGGAGACTGCTGGCTACACCTTC; V: TRBV28; size: NA; J: TRBJ1-2; D: NA
CDR3: CASSSTGGGTGELFF; DNA: TGCGCCAGCAGCTCGACAGGGGGCGGGACCGGGGAGCTGTTTTTT; V: TRBV5-1; size: NA; J: TRBJ2-2; D: TRBD1
CDR3: CASSATRYNEQFF; DNA: TGTGCCAGCAGTGCGACTAGATACAATGAGCAGTTCTTC; V: TRBV6-4; size: NA; J: TRBJ2-1; D: NA
CDR3: CASSEKHGTGTQETQYF; DNA: TGTGCCAGCAGTGAAAAACACGGGACAGGGACACAAGAGACCCAGTACTTC; V: TRBV6-1; size: NA; J: TRBJ2-5; D: TRBD1
CDR3: CASSSGAQGGNQPQHF; DNA: TGTGCCAGCAGCAGCGGGGCCCAAGGGGGCAATCAGCCCCAGCATTTT; V: TRBV28; size: NA; J: TRBJ1-5; D: NA
CDR3: CASTNRGSGANVLTF; DNA: TGCGCCAGCACAAACAGGGGCTCCGGGGCCAACGTCCTGACTTTC; V: TRBV10-2; size: NA; J: TRBJ2-6; D: TRBD1
CDR3: CASSQTSTGGYTF; DNA: TGTGCCAGCAGCCAAACGTCAACGGGAGGCTACACCTTC; V: TRBV11-2; size: once; J: TRBJ1-2; D: NA
CDR3: CASSLFSGTSSSYNEQFF; DNA: TGTGCCAGCAGCTTATTTAGTGGGACTAGCAGCTCCTACAATGAGCAGTTCTTC; V: TRBV7-2; size: NA; J: TRBJ2-1; D: TRBD2
CDR3: CASSRGQGIGSYNSPLHF; DNA: TGTGCCAGCAGCCGCGGACAGGGGATAGGCTCCTATAATTCACCCCTCCACTTT; V: TRBV5-6; size: NA; J: TRBJ1-6; D: TRBD1
CDR3: CASSLTPGGRTEAFF; DNA: TGTGCCAGCAGTCTGACTCCAGGGGGCAGAACTGAAGCTTTCTTT; V: TRBV27; size: NA; J: TRBJ1-1; D: TRBD1
CDR3: CASSQDRLAGRDEQYF; DNA: TGTGCCAGCAGCCAAGATCGGCTAGCAGGGAGGGACGAGCAGTACTTC; V: TRBV3-1/TRBV3-2; size: NA; J: TRBJ2-7; D: TRBD2
CDR3: CASSLAIVDTEAFF; DNA: TGTGCCAGCAGCTTGGCCATAGTGGACACTGAAGCTTTCTTT; V: TRBV5-5; size: once; J: TRBJ1-1; D: NA
CDR3: CASSLGRVYGYTF; DNA: TGCGCCAGCAGCTTGGGCAGGGTATATGGCTACACCTTC; V: TRBV5-1; size: NA; J: TRBJ1-2; D: NA
CDR3: CASLLQGDQPQHF; DNA: TGTGCCAGCTTACTACAGGGGGATCAGCCCCAGCATTTT; V: TRBV2; size: NA; J: TRBJ1-5; D: TRBD1
CDR3: CASSHGRGAYEQYF; DNA: TGTGCCAGCAGCCATGGCCGGGGAGCCTACGAGCAGTACTTC; V: TRBV3-1/TRBV3-2; size: NA; J: TRBJ2-7; D: NA
CDR3: CASRSGQDSNYGYTF; DNA: TGTGCCAGTAGATCGGGACAGGACTCTAACTATGGCTACACCTTC; V: TRBV19; size: NA; J: TRBJ1-2; D: TRBD1
CDR3: CASSLAPSTGELFF; DNA: TGTGCCAGCAGCTTAGCGCCTAGCACCGGGGAGCTGTTTTTT; V: TRBV7-9; size: NA; J: TRBJ2-2; D: NA
CDR3: CASSSGQANYGYTF; DNA: TGTGCCAGCAGCTCGGGACAGGCTAACTATGGCTACACCTTC; V: TRBV5-4; size: NA; J: TRBJ1-2; D: TRBD1
CDR3: CAISEGQGGQPQHF; DNA: TGTGCCATCAGCGAGGGACAGGGTGGACAGCCCCAGCATTTT; V: TRBV10-3; size: NA; J: TRBJ1-5; D: TRBD1
CDR3: CASSFSSGQGAANYGYTF; DNA: TGTGCCAGCAGCTTTAGCTCGGGACAGGGGGCAGCTAACTATGGCTACACCTTC; V: TRBV7-2; size: NA; J: TRBJ1-2; D: TRBD1
CDR3: CASTVTGPTEAFF; DNA: TGTGCCAGTACCGTGACAGGGCCCACTGAAGCTTTCTTT; V: TRBV19; size: few; J: TRBJ1-1; D: TRBD1
CDR3: CASSSRQGVQETQYF; DNA: TGTGCCAGCTCATCAAGACAGGGGGTGCAAGAGACCCAGTACTTC; V: TRBV18; size: NA; J: TRBJ2-5; D: TRBD1
CDR3: CASRHPGYGYTF; DNA: TGTGCCAGCCGCCATCCGGGCTATGGCTACACCTTC; V: TRBV28; size: NA; J: TRBJ1-2; D: NA
CDR3: CASSSKGVSEQYF; DNA: TGTGCCAGCAGCTCAAAGGGGGTCAGCGAGCAGTACTTC; V: TRBV7-9; size: few; J: TRBJ2-7; D: NA
CDR3: CASSRARVAQGDGYTF; DNA: TGTGCCAGCTCACGCGCCAGGGTCGCGCAGGGCGATGGCTACACCTTC; V: TRBV18; size: NA; J: TRBJ1-2; D: NA
CDR3: CASSGDRANTGELFF; DNA: TGTGCCAGCAGTGGGGACAGGGCGAACACCGGGGAGCTGTTTTTT; V: TRBV2; size: NA; J: TRBJ2-2; D: TRBD1
CDR3: CSVPGQGSYEQYF; DNA: TGCAGCGTTCCGGGACAGGGGTCCTACGAGCAGTACTTC; V: TRBV29-1; size: NA; J: TRBJ2-7; D: TRBD1
CDR3: CASSVRGGGQPQHF; DNA: TGTGCCAGCAGCGTCCGAGGGGGGGGTCAGCCCCAGCATTTT; V: TRBV7-2; size: NA; J: TRBJ1-5; D: NA
CDR3: CASRDGTLQFF; DNA: TGCGCCAGCAGAGATGGGACATTGCAGTTCTTC; V: TRBV5-1; size: NA; J: TRBJ2-1; D: NA
CDR3: CASSGGTSGSRHEQFF; DNA: TGTGCCAGCAGCGGCGGGACTAGCGGGAGTAGACATGAGCAGTTCTTC; V: TRBV11-2; size: NA; J: TRBJ2-1; D: TRBD2
CDR3: CAWSMSVSYNEQFF; DNA: TGTGCCTGGAGCATGAGTGTCTCCTACAATGAGCAGTTCTTC; V: TRBV30; size: NA; J: TRBJ2-1; D: NA
CDR3: CASSIGAGYNEQFF; DNA: TGTGCCAGTAGTATAGGAGCGGGGTACAATGAGCAGTTCTTC; V: TRBV19; size: NA; J: TRBJ2-1; D: TRBD2
CDR3: CATSGERGKPNYGYTF; DNA: TGTGCCACCAGCGGCGAGCGGGGTAAACCTAACTATGGCTACACCTTC; V: TRBV15; size: NA; J: TRBJ1-2; D: NA
CDR3: CASSRQGVSGYTF; DNA: TGTGCCAGCAGCCGACAGGGAGTAAGTGGCTACACCTTC; V: TRBV5-8; size: once; J: TRBJ1-2; D: TRBD1
CDR3: CASSFGTVDEQYF; DNA: TGTGCCAGCAGCTTCGGGACAGTCGACGAGCAGTACTTC; V: TRBV11-3; size: NA; J: TRBJ2-7; D: TRBD1
CDR3: CASMGQGAAYNEQFF; DNA: TGTGCCAGCATGGGGCAGGGGGCGGCCTACAATGAGCAGTTCTTC; V: TRBV5-4; size: NA; J: TRBJ2-1; D: TRBD1
CDR3: CASSLPGSYEQYF; DNA: TGTGCCAGCAGTTTACCGGGCTCCTACGAGCAGTACTTC; V: TRBV27; size: once; J: TRBJ2-7; D: NA
CDR3: CASSQPDRGNSPLHF; DNA: TGCGCCAGCAGCCAACCAGACAGGGGTAATTCACCCCTCCACTTT; V: TRBV4-1; size: NA; J: TRBJ1-6; D: TRBD1
CDR3: CASSQAQTSGVHIQYF; DNA: TGTGCCAGCAGCCAAGCCCAGACTAGCGGGGTCCACATTCAGTACTTC; V: TRBV3-1/TRBV3-2; size: NA; J: TRBJ2-4; D: TRBD2
CDR3: CASSNGGQGAHEQYF; DNA: TGTGCCAGCAGTAACGGGGGACAGGGGGCACACGAGCAGTACTTC; V: TRBV6-5; size: NA; J: TRBJ2-7; D: TRBD1
CDR3: CASRLVAGNEQFF; DNA: TGTGCCAGCAGGCTGGTAGCGGGCAATGAGCAGTTCTTC; V: TRBV27; size: NA; J: TRBJ2-1; D: TRBD2
CDR3: CASSLEGPRYGYTF; DNA: TGCGCCAGCAGCTTGGAGGGGCCCCGCTATGGCTACACCTTC; V: TRBV5-1; size: NA; J: TRBJ1-2; D: NA
CDR3: CASSHQTREQYF; DNA: TGTGCCAGCAGTCACCAAACGAGGGAGCAGTACTTC; V: TRBV6-2/TRBV6-3; size: NA; J: TRBJ2-7; D: NA
CDR3: CASSPGGSGPRTSGANVLTF; DNA: TGTGCCAGCAGCCCCGGGGGTAGCGGGCCCCGAACCTCTGGGGCCAACGTCCTGACTTTC; V: TRBV5-4; size: once; J: TRBJ2-6; D: TRBD2